The present T cell receptor (beta chain) was sequenced within a study of cytomegalovirus exposure and HLA in healthy donors. PCR amplification relied on 60 Vbeta primers (plus 13 Jbeta primers). The method was immunoSEQ multiplex PCR; TCRdb's version includes in-frame clones alone and lacks a portion of them. The table has 150,000 to 200,000 clones, 70% to 80% seen once. Notes on this clone: Its antigen is undetermined.

General observations from the study: CMV serostatus was the only recorded immune exposure for donors. Some segments of the V type, notably TRBV6-2 and TRBV6-3, were excluded as indistinguishable. A missense DCLRE1C variant was associated with V- and J-gene trimming of TCR beta chains in a later analysis, and an independent cohort replicated the association.

Per the germline V gene, CDR1 is MNHNS and CDR2 is SASEGT. Trimming cost V 4 bases and J 3 bases; bases outside gene matches: 12. The CDR3 consists of 17 residues. The specimen was PBMCs. This chain connects TRBV6-1 to TRBJ1-1; 9 nucleotides align to TRBD1. The sequence came from a man under 40 in good health and CMV-seropositive. The CDR3 region is CASSVAGTGRWHTEAFF. CDR3 DNA: TGTGCCAGCAGTGTAGCCGGGACAGGGCGTTGGCACACTGAAGCTTTCTTT.